Below, 10 T cell receptor beta chains from the same sample are listed, as sequenced in a study of blood T cell repertoires in COVID-19. Profiled with immunoSEQ multiplex PCR; TCRdb holds only in-frame clones, not every one. The sample carries a few hundred thousand clones, around nine tenths recorded once. Input material: peripheral blood. These receptors were obtained from a woman aged 70-85 years with COVID-19, enrolled during active disease.

The chain joins TRBV7-2 to TRBJ1-5; tentatively, D is TRBD1 (6 bases). The CDR3 loop spans 13 amino acids. V lost 5 bases and J lost 7, with 12 bases in between. Per the germline V gene, CDR1 is SGHTA and CDR2 is FQGNSA. The CDR3 bases are TGTGCCAGCAGCGCAGGGGACCAGCAGCCCCAGCATTTT. Protein product: CASSAGDQQPQHF.

This clone has a handful of counts. The V gene is TRBV19, the J gene TRBJ1-1; no definite D call. CDR3 length equals 13 residues. Germline values: CDR1 LNHDA, CDR2 SQIVND (reference sequence). V dropped 3 bases and J dropped 5 bases, with 10 bases sitting between them. This CDR3 is CASSIDSTTEAFF. The CDR3 bases are TGTGCCAGTAGTATCGATTCGACAACTGAAGCTTTCTTT.

The chain has TRBV6-2 or TRBV6-3 and TRBJ1-2, with 8 bases matching TRBD1. The CDR3 runs 13 residues. Germline V lookup: CDR1 MNHEY, CDR2 SVGEGT. With 6 bases clipped from V and 7 bases from J, the junction kept 7 bases outside the gene matches. The CDR3, as DNA: TGTGCCAGCAGCTCACAGGGGGTCGGTGGCTACACCTTC. It codes for CASSSQGVGGYTF.

This chain uses TRBV7-9 with TRBJ2-1; 16 nucleotides line up with TRBD2. The germline V gene has CDR1 SEHNR and CDR2 FQNEAQ (reference sequence). Trimming removed 5 bases from V and 6 bases from J; junction bases left unmatched: 7. The CDR3 is 17 residues long. CDR3 DNA sequence: TGTGCCAGCAGCCGTCCCGGGACTAGCGGGAGGGCCAATGAGCAGTTCTTC. It encodes CASSRPGTSGRANEQFF.

This clone was found once. V and J are TRBV19 and TRBJ2-1; D is ambiguous. The V gene's germline CDR1 is LNHDA and CDR2 SQIVND (reference sequence). The CDR3 has 15 amino acids. V lost 8 bases, J lost 7 bases, and 21 bases lay in between. CDR3 DNA sequence: TGTGCCAGTCATGACCGAGGTCCCTTAGGAAATGAGCAGTTCTTC. Translation gives CASHDRGPLGNEQFF.

The genes are TRBV5-1 and TRBJ1-1; possible D gene TRBD1, 5 bases. V lost 4 bases to trimming and J lost 2 bases, with 15 bases between them. Germline CDR1 SGHRS, CDR2 YFSETQ. This CDR3 region has 15 residues. DNA for the CDR3: TGCGCCAGCAGCGTTACAGGAGCCCTTAACACTGAAGCTTTCTTT. It encodes CASSVTGALNTEAFF.

On this clone itself: Distinct nucleotide sequences in the sample also encode this CDR3. The V gene is TRBV12-3 or TRBV12-4, the J gene TRBJ2-7; possible D gene TRBD2, 5 bases. Trimming removed 3 bases at V and 5 bases at J, with 5 bases between. CDR3 length: 11 residues. CDR3 in amino acids: CASSLRDEQYF. DNA for the CDR3: TGTGCCAGCAGTTTGAGGGACGAGCAGTACTTC.

A single count supports this clone. The chain is built from TRBV9 and TRBJ2-7; 8 bases match TRBD2. Trimming took 7 bases from V and 7 from J; bases not matched to a gene: 13. CDR1 is SGDLS, CDR2 YYNGEE, per germline. The CDR3 runs 14 residues. The CDR3 here is CASGPSGLTGEQYF. For the CDR3, the DNA is TGTGCCAGCGGCCCTAGCGGGCTAACGGGGGAGCAGTACTTC. Full variable domain (outside the CDR3, taken from reference TRBV9 and TRBJ2-7): DSGVTQTPKHLITATGQRVTLRCSPRSGDLSVYWYQQSLDQGLQFLIQYYNGEERAKGNILERFSAQQFPDLHSELNLSSLELGDSALYFCASGPSGLTGEQYFGPGTRLTVT.

There are many counts of this clone. The chain combines TRBV2 with TRBJ2-1; tentative D call: TRBD2 (6 bases). Trimming took off 4 bases at V and 2 bases at J, with 12 bases between the two ends. This CDR3 has 15 residues. Germline CDR1 and CDR2: SNHLY and FYNNEI. The CDR3 sequence is CASSATGETYNEQFF. For the CDR3, the DNA is TGTGCCAGCAGTGCTACGGGAGAAACCTACAATGAGCAGTTCTTC.

This sequence joins TRBV5-5 and TRBJ1-1, with 7 bases aligning to TRBD1. V gave up 2 bases and J gave up 11 bases; unmatched junction bases: 9. The CDR3 has 13 residues. From germline, CDR1 is SGHKS and CDR2 YYEKEE (reference sequence). CDR3 nucleotide sequence: TGTGCCAGCAGCTTTAATGGAGACAGGGCGGCTTTCTTT. Its translation is CASSFNGDRAAFF.